These 8 T cell receptor beta chains share one sample of origin, sequenced in a study of tumor and adjacent non-tumor tissue in lung cancer. No cell sorting was done before RNA was extracted from the tissue. TCRbeta libraries were built with three rounds of nested PCR, modified from ARM-PCR. TCRdb re-called the multiplex PCR reads with MiXCR, one entry per CDR3 protein. Among over 110,000 distinct CDR3 sequences listed, 60% to 70% were seen once. Source material: lung tumor tissue. Receptors originate from a man in his fifties or sixties with small cell lung cancer.

Note on this clonotype: Germline is not matched at one junction end, which may reflect a read error. The V call is TRBV5-4, the J call TRBJ2-5; D not resolved. CDR1 and CDR2 from the germline V gene are SGHNT and YYREEE (reference sequence). This CDR3 is built from 13 residues. The CDR3, as DNA: TGTGCCAGCGGCAATGGAGAGCAAGAGACCCAGTATTTC. This gives the protein CASGNGEQETQYF.

This clonotype was seen more than once but under ten times. This may be a read error: a much more frequent sequence differs by one nucleotide. The chain uses TRBV11-2 and TRBJ2-1; 13 nucleotides match TRBD2. Germline V CDR1 and CDR2: SGHAT, FQNNGV. The CDR3 totals 19 residues. The CDR3 coding sequence is TGTACCAGCAGCTTAGATCGACTAGCGGGAGGTTCTCAGGTGGCTGAGCAGTTCTTC. Translated: CTSSLDRLAGGSQVAEQFF.

The gene calls are TRBV5-1 and TRBJ2-7; TRBD1 is a possible D gene (5 bases). This CDR3 contains 13 residues. V was cut by 4 bases and J by 2 bases, with 10 bases left in between. The germline gives CDR1 SGHRS, CDR2 YFSETQ. CDR3 loop: CASSPDRAYEQYF. The CDR3, as DNA: TGCGCCAGCAGCCCCGACAGAGCCTACGAGCAGTACTTC.

In regard to this clonotype: This may stem from a read error, because a much larger clone lies one nucleotide away. This chain links TRBV20-1 with TRBJ1-4, with 10 bases matching TRBD1. Germline V CDR1 and CDR2: DFQATT, SNEGSKA (reference sequence). The trim removed 6 bases at V and 10 bases at J, leaving 8 bases unmatched. This CDR3 is built from 13 residues. The CDR3: CSAYRTGGGKLFF. CDR3 nucleotides: TGCAGTGCATACAGGACAGGGGGTGGAAAACTGTTTTTT.

The table lists this clonotype with a few counts. V is TRBV4-1 and J is TRBJ2-1, with D possibly matching TRBD2 (7 bases). Per germline, CDR1 MGHRA and CDR2 YSYEKL. V lost 0 bases to trimming and J lost 10 bases, with 19 bases between them. CDR3 length: 16 amino acids. The CDR3 is CASSQDRGGTIGEQFF. The CDR3 nucleotides are TGCGCCAGCAGCCAAGACAGGGGAGGGACAATCGGGGAGCAGTTCTTC.

This chain links TRBV20-1 with TRBJ2-1, with 13 nucleotides matching TRBD2. V trimming: 7 bases; J trimming: 3 bases; junction bases outside the gene matches: 9. The CDR3 has 16 amino acids. Germline V gives CDR1 DFQATT, CDR2 SNEGSKA (reference sequence). The DNA of the CDR3 is TGCAGTGTGTCTCCGGGACTAGCGGGATTCTACAATGAGCAGTTCTTC. It specifies CSVSPGLAGFYNEQFF.

Note on this clonotype: Relative to the germline gene, one junction end is altered; a read error may explain this. This chain uses TRBV28 with TRBJ2-2; D possibly corresponds to TRBD1 (5 bases). Germline CDR1 MDHEN, CDR2 SYDVKM. This CDR3 comprises 16 residues. Written as DNA, the CDR3 is TGTGCCAGCATCCCCGACAGATTTTTTAACACCGGGCAGCTGTTTTTT. Translation: CASIPDRFFNTGQLFF.

The table lists this clonotype with a count of one. At one end, the junction sequence differs from germline, possibly due to a read error. V gene TRBV6-6 combines with J gene TRBJ1-5, with unresolved D. CDR3 length: 14 amino acids. Per germline, CDR1 MNHNY and CDR2 SVGAGI (reference sequence). The CDR3 DNA sequence: TGTGGCAGCAGTCGGTACGGTGGAGGCCAGCCCCAGCATTTT. Protein product: CGSSRYGGGQPQHF.